What follows are 30 T cell receptor beta chains derived from one specimen sequenced in a study of cytomegalovirus exposure and HLA in healthy donors. The PCR made use of 60 Vbeta and 13 Jbeta primers. Libraries were prepared by immunoSEQ multiplex PCR; TCRdb keeps only in-frame clonotypes and omits some of them. Of some 200,000 clones listed, under 80% were seen once; the top ten hold around 3%. The sequenced material came from PBMCs. The receptors derive from a female donor in good health and CMV-seronegative.

The genes are TRBV5-6 and TRBJ1-1; 7 bases fit TRBD1. The CDR3 is made up of 13 amino acids. V trimming: 5 bases; J trimming: 0 bases; junction bases outside the gene matches: 1. Germline lookup yields CDR1 SGHDT and CDR2 YYEEEE. The CDR3 DNA follows: TGTGCCAGCAGACAGGGGCTGAACACTGAAGCTTTCTTT. It codes for CASRQGLNTEAFF.

The gene calls are TRBV5-4 and TRBJ2-7, with D maybe TRBD2 (6 bases). Germline CDR1 is SGHNT and CDR2 is YYREEE (reference sequence). Trimming shortened V by 4 bases and J by 6 bases, and 14 bases separated the two germline ends. The CDR3 extends over 13 amino acids. CDR3 in amino acids: CASSLIGAGEQYF. DNA for the CDR3: TGTGCCAGCAGCCTGATCGGAGCGGGCGAGCAGTACTTC.

The chain couples TRBV5-1 to TRBJ1-2; D gene unclear. CDR1 is SGHRS and CDR2 is YFSETQ in the germline V gene. The CDR3 length is 13 residues. V was shortened by 2 bases and J by 2 bases, with 7 bases between the two germline ends. The CDR3 DNA follows: TGCGCCAGCAGCTTAACAAACAACTATGGCTACACCTTC. It specifies CASSLTNNYGYTF.

The genes are TRBV18 and TRBJ2-7; possible D gene TRBD1, 6 bases. CDR1 and CDR2 (germline): KGHSH, LQKENI. The germline V and J ends were trimmed by 5 bases and 1 base, with 9 bases remaining between them. The CDR3 consists of 13 residues. The CDR3 sequence: CASSRDRSYEQYF. In nucleotides, the CDR3 is TGTGCCAGCTCAAGAGACAGGTCCTACGAGCAGTACTTC. The full variable domain, rest sourced from reference TRBV18 and TRBJ2-7, is NAGVMQNPRHLVRRRGQEARLRCSPMKGHSHVYWYRQLPEEGLKFMVYLQKENIIDESGMPKERFSAEFPKEGPSILRIQQVVRGDSAAYFCASSRDRSYEQYFGPGTRLTVT.

The chain joins TRBV7-3 to TRBJ2-1, with 11 bases aligning to TRBD2. V lost 0 bases and J lost 4; bases outside the gene matches: 2. The CDR3 spans 16 residues. Germline V gene data show CDR1 as SGHTA and CDR2 as FQGTGA. DNA of the CDR3: TGTGCCAGCAGCTTAACACTAGCGGGAGTATACAATGAGCAGTTCTTC. This translates into CASSLTLAGVYNEQFF.

The chain uses TRBV2 and TRBJ2-7; D perhaps matches TRBD2 (6 bases). Trimming cost V 3 bases and J 6 bases, with 15 bases left between them. The CDR3 contains 14 residues. Germline V gene lookup returns CDR1 SNHLY and CDR2 FYNNEI. CDR3 DNA: TGTGCCAGCAGTGATACACTAGCTCGGGCCGAGCAGTACTTC. Protein: CASSDTLARAEQYF.

For this clone: The sample contains more than one DNA sequence encoding this CDR3. The chain has TRBV30 and TRBJ1-5, with a possible D match to TRBD1 (5 bases). Germline loops: CDR1 GTSNPN, CDR2 SVGIG (reference sequence). Trimming pared 2 bases from V and 5 bases from J, leaving 10 bases between. The CDR3 sequence is 13 residues long. The CDR3 sequence is CAWSLRGDQPQHF. The CDR3 DNA reads TGTGCCTGGAGTTTGCGGGGCGATCAGCCCCAGCATTTT.

The chain employs TRBV29-1 and TRBJ2-4; TRBD1 agrees at 10 bases. Per germline, CDR1 SQVTM and CDR2 ANQGSEA. V shed 7 bases, J shed 3 bases, and the junction held 3 bases outside the gene matches. The CDR3 is 13 amino acids. The chain's CDR3 is CSGGTGVKNIQYF. The CDR3 bases are TGCAGCGGCGGGACAGGGGTCAAAAACATTCAGTACTTC.

This clone has more than one count but fewer than ten. The chain links TRBV5-5 to TRBJ2-2; D uncertain. Trimming took 1 base from V and 6 from J, leaving 7 bases between them. CDR3 length equals 13 residues. The germline CDR1 and CDR2 sequences are SGHKS and YYEKEE (reference sequence). Written as DNA, the CDR3 is TGTGCCAGCAGCTTGTCCCAATCCGGGGAGCTGTTTTTT. It encodes CASSLSQSGELFF.

The chain joins TRBV28 to TRBJ2-1; TRBD2 matches at 14 bases. V gave up 6 bases and J gave up 8 bases; unmatched junction bases: 9. This CDR3 region has 16 residues. Germline loops: CDR1 MDHEN, CDR2 SYDVKM. The CDR3 reads CASSDTGTSGSDEQFF. The CDR3 coding sequence is TGTGCCAGCAGCGACACCGGGACTAGCGGGAGCGATGAGCAGTTCTTC.

This sequence joins TRBV28 and TRBJ1-4, with TRBD1 identical over 8 bases. Germline V gene data show CDR1 as MDHEN and CDR2 as SYDVKM. With V trimmed by 2 bases and J by 8 bases, 16 bases remained unmatched. CDR3 size: 18 residues. CDR3 nucleotide sequence: TGTGCCAGCAGTTTAGTCGCAGGGACAGGATTAATCGGCGAAAAACTGTTTTTT. Its translation: CASSLVAGTGLIGEKLFF.

The rearrangement links TRBV6-6 to TRBJ2-3; D is perhaps TRBD1 (6 bases). V lost 5 bases and J lost 5, with 8 bases in between. The length of the CDR3 is 12 residues. Per the germline V gene, CDR1 is MNHNY and CDR2 is SVGAGI (reference sequence). CDR3 DNA sequence: TGTGCCAGCAGTGTACAGGGAGATACGCAGTATTTT. It translates to CASSVQGDTQYF.

The chain is built from TRBV5-4 and TRBJ2-5; 10 bases line up with TRBD1. V dropped 1 base and J dropped 4; count of bases not matched to a gene: 4. Germline lookup yields CDR1 SGHNT and CDR2 YYREEE (reference sequence). The length of the CDR3 is 15 residues. The CDR3: CASSLRTGGGETQYF. The DNA for the CDR3 is TGTGCCAGCAGCTTGAGGACAGGGGGTGGAGAGACCCAGTACTTC.

The J gene is TRBJ2-7, the V gene TRBV7-3, with 11 bases fitting TRBD2. Losses at the gene ends were 0 bases for V and 6 bases for J; bases not matched to a gene: 4. Per germline, CDR1 SGHTA and CDR2 FQGTGA. This CDR3 has 15 residues. As DNA, the CDR3 is TGTGCCAGCAGCTTAACTAGCGGGGGGGCTGGCGAGCAGTACTTC. Residues: CASSLTSGGAGEQYF. Drawing the rest from reference TRBV7-3 and TRBJ2-7, the complete variable domain is GAGVSQTPSNKVTEKGKYVELRCDPISGHTALYWYRQSLGQGPEFLIYFQGTGAADDSGLPNDRFFAVRPEGSVSTLKIQRTERGDSAVYLCASSLTSGGAGEQYFGPGTRLTVT.

This rearrangement joins TRBV30 to TRBJ2-7; 7 bases line up with TRBD1. Germline CDR1 reads GTSNPN; CDR2 reads SVGIG (reference sequence). V lost 5 bases, J lost 0 bases, and 7 bases stayed unmatched. The CDR3 has 14 residues. CDR3 nucleotide sequence: TGTGCCTGGCAAATCGGGACAGACTCCTACGAGCAGTACTTC. It codes for CAWQIGTDSYEQYF.

The chain joins TRBV6-1 to TRBJ1-1; 8 bases fit TRBD1. Germline V gene sequence: CDR1 MNHNS, CDR2 SASEGT. This CDR3 comprises 15 residues. Trimming cost V 2 bases and J 5 bases; bases outside gene matches: 7. The CDR3 coding sequence is TGTGCCAGCAGTGAATTAGGACAGGGTTTTACTGAAGCTTTCTTT. It is translated as CASSELGQGFTEAFF.

The gene calls are TRBV6-5 and TRBJ1-1, with a weak D call TRBD1 (6 bases). Trimming left V 6 bases short and J 4 bases short, with 12 bases between. From germline, CDR1 is MNHEY and CDR2 SVGAGI. This CDR3 is 13 amino acids long. As DNA, the CDR3 is TGTGCCAGCAGCAAGGGGGGGATCACTGAAGCTTTCTTT. This translates into CASSKGGITEAFF.

This chain uses TRBV28 with TRBJ2-4, with D perhaps TRBD1 (5 bases). Trimming pared 3 bases from V and 4 bases from J, leaving 7 bases between. From germline, CDR1 is MDHEN and CDR2 SYDVKM. This CDR3 has 13 amino acids. The CDR3 DNA follows: TGTGCCAGCAGTTTGTCAGGGAAAAACATTCAGTACTTC. Protein product: CASSLSGKNIQYF.

This clone was seen a few times. The chain joins TRBV6-6 to TRBJ1-5, with D unclear. The CDR3 spans 13 residues. Germline V gives CDR1 MNHNY, CDR2 SVGAGI (reference sequence). Trimming took off 4 bases at V and 9 bases at J, with 13 bases between the two ends. CDR3 loop: CASSLRGSRPQHF. CDR3 coding DNA: TGTGCCAGCAGTTTACGGGGTAGCAGGCCCCAGCATTTT.

In its sample, this clone was seen a few times. The genes are TRBV7-6 and TRBJ2-3; 9 nucleotides align to TRBD1. V lost 5 bases to trimming and J lost 4 bases; unmatched junction nucleotides: 10. The V gene's germline CDR1 is SGHVS and CDR2 FNYEAQ. The CDR3 extends over 16 amino acids. The CDR3, as DNA: TGTGCCAGCAGCCGCATCGGACAGGGGAGATCAGATACGCAGTATTTT. This encodes CASSRIGQGRSDTQYF.

J is TRBJ2-5 and V is TRBV6-6, with TRBD2 matching over 13 bases. This CDR3 is 16 amino acids long. V trimming: 5 bases; J trimming: 2 bases; junction bases outside the gene matches: 5. Germline CDR1 reads MNHNY; CDR2 reads SVGAGI (reference sequence). CDR3 region: CASSRWTSGGQETQYF. The CDR3 region has the DNA TGTGCCAGCAGTCGCTGGACTAGCGGGGGTCAAGAGACCCAGTACTTC.

The chain recombines TRBV7-8 with TRBJ2-2, with a weak D call TRBD2 (6 bases). Per germline, CDR1 SGHVS and CDR2 FQNEAQ. The V and J ends lost 5 bases and 6 bases respectively, with 19 bases between them. The CDR3 is 16 amino acids. The CDR3 bases are TGTGCCAGCAGCCCGTCGTCCGGGGGAGTATCCGGGGAGCTGTTTTTT. Protein: CASSPSSGGVSGELFF.

This sequence joins TRBV28 and TRBJ2-4; D not certain. CDR1 is MDHEN, CDR2 SYDVKM, per germline. V lost 6 bases and J 1 base, leaving 4 bases between the germline ends. This CDR3 comprises 12 residues. CDR3 amino acids: CASREAKNIQYF. The CDR3 DNA is TGTGCCAGCAGGGAGGCCAAAAACATTCAGTACTTC.

V and J are TRBV27 and TRBJ1-2; D is ambiguous. The CDR3 loop spans 12 amino acids. Trimming removed 5 bases from V and 1 base from J, with 5 bases in between. Germline CDR1 MNHEY, CDR2 SMNVEV (reference sequence). The CDR3 DNA follows: TGTGCCAGCAGTGGCCTTAACTATGGCTACACCTTC. Translation: CASSGLNYGYTF.

This chain links TRBV30 with TRBJ1-2, with D possibly matching TRBD1 (6 bases). Between the trimmed V and J ends, which lost 2 bases and 6 bases, there was a span of 16 bases. The germline V gene has CDR1 GTSNPN and CDR2 SVGIG (reference sequence). This CDR3 region has 14 residues. The CDR3 loop is CAWSRIQGTNGYTF. The CDR3 DNA follows: TGTGCCTGGAGTAGAATACAGGGTACCAATGGCTACACCTTC.

The chain carries TRBV23-1 and TRBJ2-7; 8 positions agree with TRBD1. TRBV23-1 has ORF status, its function being uncertain. With V trimmed by 6 bases and J by 5 bases, 6 bases remained unmatched. This CDR3 is built from 13 residues. The CDR3: CASSDRGANEQYF. The CDR3 DNA sequence: TGCGCCAGCAGCGACAGGGGAGCAAACGAGCAGTACTTC.

J is TRBJ1-3 and V is TRBV5-5, with 7 bases aligning to TRBD1. The J segment lost 3 bases and the V segment lost 2 bases, leaving 8 bases of the junction unmatched. This CDR3 is built from 16 residues. Germline loops: CDR1 SGHKS, CDR2 YYEKEE (reference sequence). CDR3 DNA sequence: TGTGCCAGCAGCTTAGGCAGGGGGGAAAATGGAAACACCATATATTTT. It specifies CASSLGRGENGNTIYF.

This clone was counted a single time. The chain uses TRBV4-1 and TRBJ1-4; a possible D gene is TRBD1 (6 bases). In germline, CDR1 is MGHRA, CDR2 YSYEKL. V was trimmed by 4 bases and J by 5 bases, leaving 11 bases between them. CDR3 length equals 14 residues. CDR3 sequence reads: CASSRYRDNEKLFF. CDR3 in DNA: TGCGCCAGCAGCCGGTACAGGGACAATGAAAAACTGTTTTTT.

The genes are TRBV5-1 and TRBJ2-5, with 10 nucleotides matching TRBD1. Germline CDR1 SGHRS, CDR2 YFSETQ. V was pared by 0 bases and J by 7 bases, with 6 bases of the junction left unmatched. This CDR3 is built from 15 residues. The chain's CDR3 is CASSLEGTGAATQYF. The CDR3 DNA reads as TGCGCCAGCAGCTTGGAAGGGACAGGGGCCGCGACCCAGTACTTC.

In nucleotides, the CDR3 is TGTGCCAGCTCACCCCCGGTGGGGGGTAACACTGAAGCTTTCTTT. This codes for CASSPPVGGNTEAFF. The V gene is TRBV18, the J gene TRBJ1-1, with D perhaps matching TRBD1 (5 bases). The germline V and J ends were trimmed by 3 bases and 2 bases, with 13 bases remaining between them. Germline lookup yields CDR1 KGHSH and CDR2 LQKENI. The CDR3 contains 15 residues.